This is a list of T cell receptor beta chains from one sample in a study of T cell repertoires in cytomegalovirus infection. TCRdb re-derived calls from the reads in MiXCR, one entry per CDR3 protein. The sample shows 160,000 or so distinct CDR3 sequences, 17% of them seen only once. What was sequenced was CD8+ T cells from PBMCs. These receptors all stem from a human donor in good health (CMV status not recorded). Some clones in this sample may be carry-over from other donors' samples. Each CDR3 is given with its conserved first and last residue. Each record gives: clone size, V gene, J gene, D gene, CDR3 protein, CDR3 DNA. D genes are given only for firm matches. Expanded clones are given a class, and other clones once, few, many or no size at all.

-	TRBV5-1	TRBJ2-6	-	CASSPATIGANVLTF	TGCGCCAGCAGCCCGGCGACGATTGGGGCCAACGTCCTGACTTTC
-	TRBV4-1	TRBJ1-1	-	CASSQERDIYTEAFF	TGCGCCAGCAGCCAGGAGAGGGACATCTACACTGAAGCTTTCTTT
-	TRBV28	TRBJ2-2	TRBD1	CASRPRGTGMSGELFF	TGTGCCAGCAGACCGCGGGGGACAGGGATGAGCGGGGAGCTGTTTTTT
-	TRBV5-1	TRBJ2-6	TRBD2	CASSPGLDYGANVLTF	TGCGCCAGCAGCCCGGGACTAGATTATGGGGCCAACGTCCTGACTTTC
-	TRBV10-3	TRBJ1-1	TRBD1	CAISESTGHTEAFF	TGTGCCATCAGTGAGTCGACAGGGCACACTGAAGCTTTCTTT
-	TRBV28	TRBJ2-3	-	CASSLKTDTDTQYF	TGTGCCAGCAGTTTAAAGACGGACACAGATACGCAGTATTTT
few	TRBV7-2	TRBJ2-1	-	CASSLARLDNEQFF	TGTGCCAGCAGCTTAGCTAGATTAGACAATGAGCAGTTCTTC
few	TRBV6-2/TRBV6-3	TRBJ2-4	-	CASSYPGPTGKNIQYF	TGTGCCAGCAGTTACCCGGGACCGACGGGAAAAAACATTCAGTACTTC
few	TRBV7-2	TRBJ1-6	-	CASSPRGGENSPLHF	TGTGCCAGCAGCCCGAGGGGTGGTGAGAATTCACCCCTCCACTTT
few	TRBV4-1	TRBJ2-1	-	CASSHGWDNEQFF	TGCGCCAGCAGCCACGGGTGGGACAATGAGCAGTTCTTC
-	TRBV27	TRBJ2-2	TRBD2	CASQRGVGELFF	TGTGCCAGCCAACGGGGGGTAGGGGAGCTGTTTTTT
-	TRBV20-1	TRBJ1-2	TRBD1	CSARDMRQGIYGYTF	TGCAGTGCTAGAGATATGAGACAGGGGATCTATGGCTACACCTTC
few	TRBV7-9	TRBJ1-1	TRBD1	CASSPLEQGAGTEAFF	TGTGCCAGCAGCCCACTCGAACAGGGGGCAGGCACTGAAGCTTTCTTT
few	TRBV7-9	TRBJ2-3	-	CASSRPGTDTQYF	TGTGCCAGCAGCCGTCCCGGGACAGATACGCAGTATTTT
few	TRBV28	TRBJ2-5	-	CASRGGTSTRETQYF	TGTGCCAGCAGGGGGGGGACATCCACGCGGGAGACCCAGTACTTC
-	TRBV5-5	TRBJ2-1	-	CASSYKSGYNEQFF	TGTGCCAGCAGCTATAAGAGCGGATACAATGAGCAGTTCTTC
many	TRBV4-3	TRBJ2-2	TRBD1	CASSHIQGAGELFF	TGCGCCAGCAGCCACATACAGGGGGCCGGGGAGCTGTTTTTT
few	TRBV11-2	TRBJ2-1	-	CASSPHMSSYNEQFF	TGTGCCAGCAGCCCGCACATGAGCTCCTACAATGAGCAGTTCTTC
few	TRBV29-1	TRBJ1-2	-	CSVDARGVDGYTF	TGCAGCGTTGATGCCCGGGGGGTCGATGGCTACACCTTC
-	TRBV4-1	TRBJ1-1	-	CASSQARDNTEAFF	TGCGCCAGCAGCCAAGCGCGGGACAACACTGAAGCTTTCTTT
-	TRBV10-3	TRBJ2-3	-	CAISESHFGSTDTQYF	TGTGCCATCAGTGAGTCCCATTTCGGTAGCACAGATACGCAGTATTTT
few	TRBV20-1	TRBJ2-6	-	CSAFKVSGANVLTF	TGCAGTGCTTTTAAGGTCTCTGGGGCCAACGTCCTGACTTTC
-	TRBV15	TRBJ2-3	-	CATSSFPSPTDTQYF	TGTGCCACCAGCAGTTTCCCTAGTCCAACAGATACGCAGTATTTT
many	TRBV12-3/TRBV12-4	TRBJ2-3	TRBD2	CASSFALGRGAYTDTQYF	TGTGCCAGCAGTTTTGCCCTTGGGCGGGGGGCCTACACAGATACGCAGTATTTT
-	TRBV28	TRBJ2-1	-	CASSSRTSNDEQFF	TGTGCCAGCAGTTCTAGGACGTCGAACGATGAGCAGTTCTTC
-	TRBV6-6	TRBJ2-7	TRBD1	CASSYSGTGGVYEQYF	TGTGCCAGCAGTTACTCCGGGACAGGGGGCGTCTACGAGCAGTACTTC
-	TRBV12-3/TRBV12-4	TRBJ1-1	-	CASNFRNMNTEAFF	TGTGCCAGCAATTTCAGGAATATGAACACTGAAGCTTTCTTT
-	TRBV28	TRBJ2-2	TRBD1	CASSLWTGDTGELFF	TGTGCCAGCAGTCTGTGGACAGGGGACACCGGGGAGCTGTTTTTT
-	TRBV28	TRBJ1-2	TRBD1	CASSGTGEGGYTF	TGTGCCAGCAGTGGGACAGGGGAGGGAGGCTACACCTTC
-	TRBV29-1	TRBJ1-2	-	CSVPDRTNYGYTF	TGCAGCGTCCCGGACAGAACTAACTATGGCTACACCTTC
few	TRBV4-3	TRBJ2-1	TRBD1	CASSQDRAGGKNEQFF	TGCGCCAGCAGCCAAGATCGGGCAGGGGGCAAAAATGAGCAGTTCTTC
-	TRBV5-6	TRBJ2-1	TRBD1	CASSWDRGYNEQFF	TGTGCCAGCAGCTGGGACAGGGGTTACAATGAGCAGTTCTTC
many	TRBV7-8	TRBJ1-1	-	CASSLAGGMNTEAFF	TGTGCCAGCAGCTTAGCTGGGGGGATGAACACTGAAGCTTTCTTT
few	TRBV7-9	TRBJ1-2	TRBD1	CAGQGKSYGYTF	TGTGCCGGACAGGGGAAAAGCTATGGCTACACCTTC
-	TRBV12-3/TRBV12-4	TRBJ2-1	-	CASSPRLSREQFF	TGTGCCAGCAGTCCCCGACTATCCCGAGAGCAGTTCTTC
-	TRBV6-2/TRBV6-3	TRBJ2-1	-	CATLTGDSGGNEQFF	TGTGCCACACTAACCGGGGACTCAGGCGGGAATGAGCAGTTCTTC
few	TRBV6-2/TRBV6-3	TRBJ2-3	-	CASSYFGQVETSGSTDTQYF	TGTGCCAGCAGTTACTTCGGACAGGTGGAAACTAGCGGAAGCACAGATACGCAGTATTTT
few	TRBV11-2	TRBJ2-2	-	CASSRPANTGELFF	TGTGCCAGCAGCCGACCCGCGAACACCGGGGAGCTGTTTTTT
few	TRBV27	TRBJ2-2	TRBD2	CASSLFIAGGGPNTGELFF	TGTGCCAGCAGTTTATTTATCGCGGGAGGTGGACCTAACACCGGGGAGCTGTTTTTT
few	TRBV7-9	TRBJ1-5	TRBD1	CASSQTGDRNQPQHF	TGTGCCAGCAGTCAGACAGGGGATCGCAATCAGCCCCAGCATTTT
few	TRBV7-9	TRBJ2-2	TRBD2	CASGAPGLADTGELFF	TGTGCCAGCGGAGCACCGGGACTAGCGGATACCGGGGAGCTGTTTTTT
-	TRBV7-2	TRBJ2-7	-	CASSSDSTYEQYF	TGTGCCAGCAGCTCGGACTCGACCTACGAGCAGTACTTC
-	TRBV28	TRBJ2-2	-	CASSFAGRETGELFF	TGTGCCAGCAGTTTTGCAGGGCGAGAAACCGGGGAGCTGTTTTTT